What follows is one T cell receptor (beta chain) and its context. The target antigen is unknown. This CDR3 is also generated by other DNA sequences in the sample. This entry belongs to a study of cytomegalovirus exposure and HLA in healthy donors. The PCR was carried out with 60 Vbeta primers and 13 Jbeta primers. Original analysis: A later analysis counted 65 million to 95 million unique TCR beta chains, around 10 million shared. This table comes from immunoSEQ multiplex PCR, and its TCRdb copy is limited to in-frame clones, with some not included. The DNA was the basis for D and trimming; V, J and clone size are from that table. The sample gives around 150,000 clones, 70% to 80% of which show up once; 5% to 5.5% is in the top ten. The V gene lost 5 bases and the J gene lost 1 base, with 11 bases spanning the gap. The CDR3 has 13 amino acids. Looked up from germline, CDR1 is GTSNPN and CDR2 is SVGIG (reference sequence).

Broader study findings: In an earlier analysis, in 540 or so donors, most V segments appeared productive either ~87% or ~30% of the time.

This chain uses TRBV30 with TRBJ1-1, with D possibly being TRBD1 (6 bases). Sequenced input: PBMCs. The receptor was derived from a male donor in good health and CMV-seronegative. The DNA of the CDR3 is TGTGCCTGGTCAGGGGATCAGAACACTGAAGCTTTCTTT. It specifies CAWSGDQNTEAFF.